The 27 T cell receptor beta chains presented below share a single source sample, sequenced in a study of cytomegalovirus exposure and HLA in healthy donors. PCR involved 60 Vbeta and 13 Jbeta primers. Using immunoSEQ multiplex PCR, the repertoire was profiled, and TCRdb retains in-frame clones only, with some absent. The data show more than 95,000 clones, over 65% seen once. Sequenced: PBMCs. The source is a woman in her 40s in good health and CMV-seronegative.

V is TRBV18 and J is TRBJ2-5; no reliable D call. V lost 3 bases and J lost 5, with 10 bases in between. CDR1 and CDR2 (germline): KGHSH, LQKENI. The CDR3 contains 13 residues. The CDR3 DNA sequence: TGTGCCAGCTCACCGGCCTCCGGGGAGACCCAGTACTTC. The encoded protein is CASSPASGETQYF.

The chain links TRBV11-2 to TRBJ2-3; maybe TRBD2 (5 bases). Germline lookup yields CDR1 SGHAT and CDR2 FQNNGV. The V end was cut by 3 bases, the J end by 4 bases, with 14 bases between. The length of the CDR3 is 15 residues. The CDR3 region is CASSFQDMGADTQYF. Written as DNA, the CDR3 is TGTGCCAGCAGCTTCCAAGACATGGGAGCAGATACGCAGTATTTT.

The chain carries TRBV5-1 and TRBJ2-3; the match to TRBD2 covers 9 bases. The CDR3 has 16 residues. Losses at the gene ends were 0 bases for V and 3 bases for J; bases not matched to a gene: 5. The germline CDR1 and CDR2 sequences are SGHRS and YFSETQ. The CDR3 sequence is CASSLGAGGPTDTQYF. In DNA, the CDR3 is TGCGCCAGCAGCTTGGGGGCGGGAGGGCCGACAGATACGCAGTATTTT.

The chain joins TRBV19 to TRBJ1-2, with 8 bases lining up with TRBD1. The germline V gene has CDR1 LNHDA and CDR2 SQIVND (reference sequence). The CDR3 is 14 residues long. Trimming cost V 6 bases and J 4 bases; bases outside gene matches: 7. The CDR3 DNA is TGTGCCAGTAGGGGGCAGGGGGCAAGCTATGGCTACACCTTC. This encodes CASRGQGASYGYTF.

V usage is TRBV18 and J usage is TRBJ1-2; TRBD1 aligns across 7 bases. Trimming removed 5 bases from V and 5 bases from J; junction bases left unmatched: 8. The CDR3 is 14 residues long. In germline, CDR1 is KGHSH, CDR2 LQKENI. For the CDR3, the DNA is TGTGCCAGCTCATCCCGGGACAGTCCTTATGGCTACACCTTC. Its translation is CASSSRDSPYGYTF.

This clone is a singleton in its sample. The rearrangement links TRBV19 to TRBJ1-5; perhaps TRBD1 as D (5 bases). The CDR3 length is 15 residues. The germline V gene has CDR1 LNHDA and CDR2 SQIVND (reference sequence). The V gene lost 3 bases and the J gene lost 7 bases, with 16 bases spanning the gap. The CDR3: CASSIFVQGEQPQHF. The CDR3 DNA is TGTGCCAGTAGTATTTTCGTGCAGGGTGAACAGCCCCAGCATTTT.

This clone has more than one count but fewer than ten. This rearrangement joins TRBV5-6 to TRBJ2-7; perhaps TRBD2 as D (5 bases). The ends were cut back, 5 bases at V and 1 base at J, with 13 bases in the middle. This CDR3 has 14 residues. Germline V gene data show CDR1 as SGHDT and CDR2 as YYEEEE. CDR3 loop: CASRRTWGSYEQYF. The CDR3 nucleotides are TGTGCCAGCAGACGGACTTGGGGTTCCTACGAGCAGTACTTC.

V gene TRBV2 combines with J gene TRBJ1-1, with D uncertain. CDR1 is SNHLY and CDR2 is FYNNEI in the germline V gene. Deletions cut 10 bases from V and 3 bases from J, with 15 bases between. CDR3 length equals 13 residues. CDR3 region: CATVRIEDTEAFF. CDR3 in DNA: TGTGCCACAGTCCGCATCGAGGACACTGAAGCTTTCTTT.

This clone turned up a few times. V and J are TRBV7-2 and TRBJ2-2, with D perhaps TRBD1 (6 bases). The germline gives CDR1 SGHTA, CDR2 FQGNSA. V was shortened by 2 bases and J by 1 base, with 11 bases between the two germline ends. This CDR3 is 16 amino acids long. CDR3 residues: CASSLFGTKNTGELFF. Written as DNA, the CDR3 is TGTGCCAGCAGCTTATTCGGGACAAAGAACACCGGGGAGCTGTTTTTT.

The V and J genes are TRBV18 and TRBJ2-7; TRBD1 might be the D (6 bases). The V end was cut by 2 bases, the J end by 4 bases, with 9 bases between. The V gene's germline CDR1 is KGHSH and CDR2 LQKENI. This CDR3 comprises 13 residues. Written as DNA, the CDR3 is TGTGCCAGCTCACCAGACAGGAGTTACGAGCAGTACTTC. It codes for CASSPDRSYEQYF.

The rearrangement uses TRBV6-1 and TRBJ2-7; D is possibly TRBD1 (6 bases). Trimming removed 7 bases from V and 3 bases from J, with 19 bases in between. This CDR3 is 15 amino acids long. Germline V gives CDR1 MNHNS, CDR2 SASEGT. In nucleotides, the CDR3 is TGTGCCAGCACTCTAGAGAGGACAGTGGACTACGAGCAGTACTTC. It is translated as CASTLERTVDYEQYF.

V and J are TRBV7-9 and TRBJ1-2; D is perhaps TRBD1 (6 bases). Germline V gene sequence: CDR1 SEHNR, CDR2 FQNEAQ (reference sequence). Trimming took 1 base from V and 0 from J, leaving 6 bases between them. The CDR3 is 14 amino acids. The CDR3 nucleotides are TGTGCCAGCAGCTTAGACAGGGCTAACTATGGCTACACCTTC. Protein sequence: CASSLDRANYGYTF.

This clone was detected a few times. This chain links TRBV10-3 with TRBJ2-5; possible D gene TRBD1, 5 bases. The DNA end is a closer match to TRBJ2-7, so the J assignment may be wrong. The CDR3 length is 15 residues. Germline V gives CDR1 ENHRY, CDR2 SYGVKD. In DNA form, the CDR3 reads TGTGCCACCCTTTCTTCCCAGGGTAACTCCTACGAGCAGTACTTC. Residues: CATLSSQGNSYEQYF.

The rearrangement joins TRBV15 to TRBJ2-2; 7 bases are shared with TRBD2. Per germline, CDR1 LNHNV and CDR2 YYDKDF (reference sequence). The CDR3 contains 16 residues. V gave up 9 bases and J gave up 4 bases; unmatched junction bases: 14. In nucleotides, the CDR3 is TGTGCCACGAAGCCTTCAGGCGGCGGGGGCACCGGGGAGCTGTTTTTT. Translated, it gives CATKPSGGGGTGELFF. The full variable domain, rest sourced from reference TRBV15 and TRBJ2-2, is DAMVIQNPRYQVTQFGKPVTLSCSQTLNHNVMYWYQQKSSQAPKLLFHYYDKDFNNEADTPDNFQSRRPNTSFCFLDIRSPGLGDTAMYLCATKPSGGGGTGELFFGEGSRLTVL.

This chain connects TRBV11-2 to TRBJ2-2; D unresolved. V lost 4 bases to trimming and J lost 7 bases, with 19 bases between them. This CDR3 is 16 amino acids long. The germline CDR1 and CDR2 sequences are SGHAT and FQNNGV. The CDR3 nucleotides are TGTGCCAGCAGCTCCCTCCTAGGCGGTCTCGACGGGGAGCTGTTTTTT. Protein sequence: CASSSLLGGLDGELFF.

The chain has TRBV7-9 and TRBJ2-1; 10 nucleotides match TRBD2. The trim removed 8 bases at V and 0 bases at J, leaving 7 bases unmatched. Looked up from germline, CDR1 is SEHNR and CDR2 is FQNEAQ (reference sequence). CDR3 size: 16 residues. The CDR3 sequence: CASAGLADLSYNEQFF. Written as DNA, the CDR3 is TGTGCCAGCGCCGGACTAGCGGACCTCTCCTACAATGAGCAGTTCTTC.

V usage is TRBV7-9 and J usage is TRBJ1-1, with 7 bases fitting TRBD1. The CDR3 loop spans 17 amino acids. The germline CDR1 and CDR2 sequences are SEHNR and FQNEAQ (reference sequence). The V segment lost 3 bases and the J segment 0 bases; nucleotides outside the gene matches: 10. CDR3 nucleotide sequence: TGTGCCAGCAGCTTTAATATATTTGGGACAGTGAACACTGAAGCTTTCTTT. Translating gives CASSFNIFGTVNTEAFF. Using reference TRBV7-9 and TRBJ1-1 for the parts outside the CDR3, the full variable domain is DTGVSQNPRHKITKRGQNVTFRCDPISEHNRLYWYRQTLGQGPEFLTYFQNEAQLEKSRLLSDRFSAERPKGSFSTLEIQRTEQGDSAMYLCASSFNIFGTVNTEAFFGQGTRLTVV.

The chain links TRBV5-6 to TRBJ2-4; tentatively, D is TRBD1 (6 bases). V was trimmed by 4 bases and J by 2 bases, leaving 10 bases between them. CDR3 length: 14 amino acids. CDR1 is SGHDT, CDR2 YYEEEE, per germline. CDR3 loop: CASSGGQTKNIQYF. Written as DNA, the CDR3 is TGTGCCAGCAGCGGCGGACAGACCAAAAACATTCAGTACTTC.

V usage is TRBV7-8 and J usage is TRBJ1-1; 9 positions match TRBD1. The CDR3 spans 16 residues. Germline V gene data show CDR1 as SGHVS and CDR2 as FQNEAQ. With V trimmed by 5 bases and J by 4 bases, 11 bases remained unmatched. DNA for the CDR3: TGTGCCAGCAGCCCCATCCGGGACAGGGATGGCACTGAAGCTTTCTTT. Protein product: CASSPIRDRDGTEAFF. Drawing the rest from reference TRBV7-8 and TRBJ1-1, the complete variable domain is GAGVSQSPRYKVAKRGQDVALRCDPISGHVSLFWYQQALGQGPEFLTYFQNEAQLDKSGLPSDRFFAERPEGSVSTLKIQRTQQEDSAVYLCASSPIRDRDGTEAFFGQGTRLTVV.

This chain joins TRBV28 and TRBJ1-2, with TRBD1 matching over 7 bases. Trimming removed 7 bases from V and 0 bases from J; junction bases left unmatched: 8. CDR3 length: 15 amino acids. Looked up from germline, CDR1 is MDHEN and CDR2 is SYDVKM. The CDR3 DNA follows: TGTGCCAGCACCCAGGGGGGCGGATCTAACTATGGCTACACCTTC. Its translation is CASTQGGGSNYGYTF.

The CDR3 nucleotides read TGTGCCATCAGTGGCCAATTCAACCCAGGGGCCTATGGCTACACCTTC. This codes for CAISGQFNPGAYGYTF. The genes are TRBV10-3 and TRBJ1-2, with D possibly matching TRBD1 (6 bases). The CDR3 consists of 16 residues. V lost 4 bases, J lost 4 bases, and 19 bases lay in between. Germline CDR1 ENHRY, CDR2 SYGVKD.

This clone occurred once. The chain joins TRBV6-5 to TRBJ2-7, with D possibly TRBD2 on 5 matching bases. The CDR3 sequence is 15 residues long. The germline V and J ends were trimmed by 7 bases and 1 base, with 17 bases remaining between them. CDR1 is MNHEY and CDR2 is SVGAGI in the germline V gene. This CDR3 is CASILASGGSYEQYF. As DNA, the CDR3 is TGTGCCAGCATCCTAGCCTCTGGAGGTTCCTACGAGCAGTACTTC.

Only a few counts were recorded for this clone. This sequence joins TRBV28 and TRBJ2-7; weak D call: TRBD1 (8 bases). Trimming cost V 6 bases and J 2 bases, with 17 bases left between them. The CDR3 is 15 residues long. Looked up from germline, CDR1 is MDHEN and CDR2 is SYDVKM. This CDR3 reads CASSPYRGGAYEQYF. CDR3 nucleotides: TGTGCCAGCAGCCCTTACAGGGGGGGGGCCTACGAGCAGTACTTC.

V usage is TRBV7-8 and J usage is TRBJ2-4, with 8 positions matching TRBD1. CDR3 size: 18 residues. Germline CDR1 SGHVS, CDR2 FQNEAQ. After removal of 6 bases from V and 1 base from J, the junction contained 14 bases not matched to a gene. As DNA, the CDR3 is TGTGCCAGCAGTTTCTCATATAGACAGGGGAATGCCAAAAACATTCAGTACTTC. Translation gives CASSFSYRQGNAKNIQYF.

This rearrangement joins TRBV27 to TRBJ2-2, with 10 bases matching TRBD1. CDR1 and CDR2 from the germline V gene are MNHEY and SMNVEV (reference sequence). The CDR3 consists of 15 residues. After removal of 3 bases from V and 6 bases from J, the junction contained 4 bases not matched to a gene. The CDR3 sequence: CASSFLGQGAGELFF. CDR3 in DNA: TGTGCCAGCAGTTTTTTAGGACAGGGGGCCGGGGAGCTGTTTTTT.

This sequence joins TRBV5-4 and TRBJ2-3; TRBD1 agrees at 8 bases. V shed 2 bases and J 3 bases; nucleotides not matched to a gene: 8. This CDR3 comprises 16 residues. The V gene's germline CDR1 is SGHNT and CDR2 YYREEE (reference sequence). The CDR3 loop is CASSLFGNRGTDTQYF. The CDR3 DNA follows: TGTGCCAGCAGCTTATTTGGAAACAGGGGGACAGATACGCAGTATTTT.

V usage is TRBV5-1 and J usage is TRBJ2-7; D perhaps matches TRBD1 (6 bases). The CDR3 contains 14 residues. The V gene lost 4 bases and the J gene lost 3 bases, with 14 bases spanning the gap. The germline CDR1 and CDR2 sequences are SGHRS and YFSETQ. CDR3 region: CASSDDNRVYEQYF. CDR3 DNA sequence: TGCGCCAGCAGCGACGATAACAGGGTCTACGAGCAGTACTTC.